This T cell receptor (beta chain) was observed in a study of T cells in women clearing cervical HPV infection. Here immunoSEQ multiplex PCR was the method, and the copy in TCRdb shows in-frame clones only, minus some. The sample table sets out 15,000 to 20,000 clones. To note about this clone: Its antigen is unknown. The read terminates 3 residues before the CDR3 end, so the remaining end is supplied by the germline J gene.

Study observations and caveats: T-cell numbers per sample were unknown and may explain richness differences. Cases and controls were distinguished at AUC about 0.86 by richness and V genes.

Trimming at V came to 5 bases and at J to 4 bases, leaving 6 bases not matched to a gene. The CDR3 sequence is 15 residues long. Looked up from germline, CDR1 is MNHEY and CDR2 is SVGEGT. All participants had a single incident cervical HPV16 infection, and prevalent HPV16 infections were excluded. HPV was found by MY09/MY11 PCR and dot-blot genotyping. The sequence derives from a woman aged 18 to 69 with a cervical HPV16 infection that either progressed to CIN3+ or cleared (not recorded which). The sequencing input was blood buffy coat. The V and J genes are TRBV6-2 or TRBV6-3 and TRBJ2-1; 9 bases agree with TRBD2. This CDR3 reads CASSARLAEYNEQFF. CDR3 bases read: TGTGCCAGCAGTGCTAGACTAGCGGAATACAATGAG.